The present T cell receptor beta chain was sequenced within a study of cytomegalovirus exposure and HLA in healthy donors. Vbeta (60) and Jbeta (13) primers were used in the PCR. The protocol was immunoSEQ multiplex PCR, while the TCRdb copy is restricted to in-frame clones and leaves out a portion. The data contain about 90,000 clones, 76% of them seen just once; the ten biggest clones take up roughly 20%. Germline V gives CDR1 LNHNV, CDR2 YYDKDF (reference sequence). The CDR3 contains 14 residues. The junction had 8 bases not matched to a gene; V was cut back by 6 bases and J by 6 bases. The sample taken for sequencing was PBMCs. The chain couples TRBV15 to TRBJ2-7; 10 positions agree with TRBD2. This clonotype was obtained from a woman aged 60-75 years in good health and CMV-seropositive. The CDR3 reads CATSIRTSGVEQYF. The CDR3 nucleotides are TGTGCCACCAGTATAAGGACTAGCGGAGTCGAGCAGTACTTC.